This T cell receptor (beta chain) appears in the sequencing data of a study of cytomegalovirus exposure and HLA in healthy donors. Study-wide results and caveats: Three of the chains that were CMV-associated were confirmed in vitro to be specific for CMV antigens.

CDR1 and CDR2 from the germline V gene are MGHDK and SYGVNS. V lost 0 bases, J lost 1 base, and 4 bases stayed unmatched. The CDR3 spans 18 residues. As regards this clone: Its antigen is currently unknown.

Clones were read by immunoSEQ multiplex PCR, and TCRdb kept only the in-frame ones, dropping some. The sample lists 110,000 or so clones; approximately 85% were seen once. The chain carries TRBV25-1 and TRBJ2-2; 11 bases map to TRBD2. The source material was PBMCs. This sequence was found in a woman aged 18-35 years in good health and CMV-seronegative. CDR3 amino acids: CASSEYILAGGNTGELFF. The CDR3, as DNA: TGTGCCAGCAGTGAATATATTCTAGCGGGGGGGAACACCGGGGAGCTGTTTTTT.